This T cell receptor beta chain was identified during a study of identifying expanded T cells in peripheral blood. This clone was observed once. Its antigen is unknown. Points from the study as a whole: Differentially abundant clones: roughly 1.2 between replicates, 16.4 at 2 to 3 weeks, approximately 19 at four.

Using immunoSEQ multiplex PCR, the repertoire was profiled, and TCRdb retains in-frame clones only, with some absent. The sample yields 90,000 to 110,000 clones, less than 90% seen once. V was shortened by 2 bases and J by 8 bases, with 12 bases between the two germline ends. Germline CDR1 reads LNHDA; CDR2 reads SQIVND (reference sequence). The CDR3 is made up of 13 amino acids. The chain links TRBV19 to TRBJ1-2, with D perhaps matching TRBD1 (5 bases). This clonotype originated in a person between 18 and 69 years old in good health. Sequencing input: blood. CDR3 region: CASSITSRDGYTF. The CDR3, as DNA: TGTGCCAGTAGTATAACGTCCAGGGACGGCTACACCTTC.